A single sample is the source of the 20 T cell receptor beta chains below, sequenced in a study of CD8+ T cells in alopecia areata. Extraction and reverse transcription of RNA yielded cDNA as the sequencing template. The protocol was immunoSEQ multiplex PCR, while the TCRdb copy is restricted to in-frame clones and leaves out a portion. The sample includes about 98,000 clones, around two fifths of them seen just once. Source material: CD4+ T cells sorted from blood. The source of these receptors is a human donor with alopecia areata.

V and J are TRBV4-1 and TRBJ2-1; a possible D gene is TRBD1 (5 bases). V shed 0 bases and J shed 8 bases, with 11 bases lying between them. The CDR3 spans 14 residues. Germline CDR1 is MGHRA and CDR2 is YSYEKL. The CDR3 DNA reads TGCGCCAGCAGCCAAGATCGAGTGGGGCATGAGCAGTTCTTC. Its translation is CASSQDRVGHEQFF.

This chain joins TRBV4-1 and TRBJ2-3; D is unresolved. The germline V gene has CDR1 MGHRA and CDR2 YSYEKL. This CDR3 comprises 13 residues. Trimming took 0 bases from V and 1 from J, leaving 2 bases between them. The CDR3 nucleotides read TGCGCCAGCAGCCAAGACGGCACAGATACGCAGTATTTT. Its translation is CASSQDGTDTQYF.

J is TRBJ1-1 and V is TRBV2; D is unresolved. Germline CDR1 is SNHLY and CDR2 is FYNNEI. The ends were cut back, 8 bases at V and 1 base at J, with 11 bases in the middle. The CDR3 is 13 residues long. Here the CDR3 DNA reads TGTGCCAGCTCCGGGATCCCGAACACTGAAGCTTTCTTT. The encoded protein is CASSGIPNTEAFF.

CDR3 sequence: CAWSERNEQFF. CDR3 nucleotide sequence: TGTGCCTGGAGTGAGAGAAATGAGCAGTTCTTC. V gene TRBV30 combines with J gene TRBJ2-1; D ambiguous. Trimming took off 1 base at V and 7 bases at J, with 5 bases between the two ends. The CDR3 consists of 11 residues. Germline values: CDR1 GTSNPN, CDR2 SVGIG (reference sequence).

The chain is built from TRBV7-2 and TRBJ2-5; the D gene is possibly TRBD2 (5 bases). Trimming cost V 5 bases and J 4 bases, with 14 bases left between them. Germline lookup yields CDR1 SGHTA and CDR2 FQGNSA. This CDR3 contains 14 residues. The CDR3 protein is CASSTRGRGETQYF. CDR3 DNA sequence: TGTGCCAGCAGCACTAGAGGAAGAGGAGAGACCCAGTACTTC.

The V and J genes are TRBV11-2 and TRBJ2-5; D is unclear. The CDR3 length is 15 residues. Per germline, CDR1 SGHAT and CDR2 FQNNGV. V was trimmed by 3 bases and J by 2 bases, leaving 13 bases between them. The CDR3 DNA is TGTGCCAGCAGCTTTGTCACTGCTTGGCAAGAGACCCAGTACTTC. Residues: CASSFVTAWQETQYF.

CDR3 DNA: TGCAGCGCCCGTCAACCCGAACTTGTGTATTTT. Protein sequence: CSARQPELVYF. This sequence joins TRBV29-1 and TRBJ2-3; D unclear. Germline V gene lookup returns CDR1 SQVTM and CDR2 ANQGSEA. The V end lost 7 bases, the J end lost 14 bases, and 19 bases lay between the germline ends. CDR3 length: 11 amino acids.

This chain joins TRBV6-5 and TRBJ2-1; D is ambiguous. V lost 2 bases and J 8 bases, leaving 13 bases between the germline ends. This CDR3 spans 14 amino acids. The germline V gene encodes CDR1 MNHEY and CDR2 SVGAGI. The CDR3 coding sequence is TGTGCCAGCAGTTACCGGCTCGGCGGCGATGAGCAGTTCTTC. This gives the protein CASSYRLGGDEQFF.

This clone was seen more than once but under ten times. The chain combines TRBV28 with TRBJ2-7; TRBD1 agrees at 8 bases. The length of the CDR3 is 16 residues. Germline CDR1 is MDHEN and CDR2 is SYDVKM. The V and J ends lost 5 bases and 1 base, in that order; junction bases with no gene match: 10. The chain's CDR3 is CASSPYGQGVSYEQYF. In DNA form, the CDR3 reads TGTGCCAGCAGTCCATATGGACAGGGAGTATCCTACGAGCAGTACTTC.

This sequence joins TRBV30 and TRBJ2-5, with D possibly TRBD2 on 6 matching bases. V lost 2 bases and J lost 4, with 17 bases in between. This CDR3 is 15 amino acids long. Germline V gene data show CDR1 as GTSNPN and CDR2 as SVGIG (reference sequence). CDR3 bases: TGTGCCTGGAGTTGGGGGAGGACCCACATAGAGACCCAGTACTTC. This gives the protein CAWSWGRTHIETQYF.

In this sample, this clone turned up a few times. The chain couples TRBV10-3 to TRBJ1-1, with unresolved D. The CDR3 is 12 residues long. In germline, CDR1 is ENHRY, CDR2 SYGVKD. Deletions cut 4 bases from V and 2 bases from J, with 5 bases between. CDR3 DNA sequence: TGTGCCATCAGTGCTAGAAACACTGAAGCTTTCTTT. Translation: CAISARNTEAFF.

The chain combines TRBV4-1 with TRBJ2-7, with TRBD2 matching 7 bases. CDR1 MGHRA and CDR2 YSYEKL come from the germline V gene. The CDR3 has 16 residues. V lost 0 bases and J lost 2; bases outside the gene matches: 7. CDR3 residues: CASSQDELASPYEQYF. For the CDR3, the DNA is TGCGCCAGCAGCCAAGACGAACTAGCGTCCCCCTACGAGCAGTACTTC.

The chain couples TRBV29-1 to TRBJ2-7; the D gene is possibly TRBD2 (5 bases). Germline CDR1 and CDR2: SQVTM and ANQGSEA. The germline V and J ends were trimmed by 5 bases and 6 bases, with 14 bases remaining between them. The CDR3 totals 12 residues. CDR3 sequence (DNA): TGCAGCGTTTTCCCGCCAGGAGGCGAGCAGTACTTC. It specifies CSVFPPGGEQYF.

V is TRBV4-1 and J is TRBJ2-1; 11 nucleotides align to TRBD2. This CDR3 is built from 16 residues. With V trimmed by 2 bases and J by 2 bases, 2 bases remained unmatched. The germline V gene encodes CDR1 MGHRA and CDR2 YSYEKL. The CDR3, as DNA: TGCGCCAGCAGCCAAATAGCGGGAGGGACCTACAATGAGCAGTTCTTC. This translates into CASSQIAGGTYNEQFF.

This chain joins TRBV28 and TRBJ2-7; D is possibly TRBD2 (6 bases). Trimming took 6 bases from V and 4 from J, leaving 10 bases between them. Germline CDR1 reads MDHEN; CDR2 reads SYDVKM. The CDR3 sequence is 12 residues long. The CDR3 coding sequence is TGTGCCAGCAGGTCCGCGGGATACGAGCAGTACTTC. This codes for CASRSAGYEQYF.

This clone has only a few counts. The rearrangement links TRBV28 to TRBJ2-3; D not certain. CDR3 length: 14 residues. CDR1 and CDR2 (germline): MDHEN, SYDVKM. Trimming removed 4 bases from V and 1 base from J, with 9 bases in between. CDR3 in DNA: TGTGCCAGCAGTTCTCCTCGGGGCACAGATACGCAGTATTTT. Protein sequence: CASSSPRGTDTQYF.

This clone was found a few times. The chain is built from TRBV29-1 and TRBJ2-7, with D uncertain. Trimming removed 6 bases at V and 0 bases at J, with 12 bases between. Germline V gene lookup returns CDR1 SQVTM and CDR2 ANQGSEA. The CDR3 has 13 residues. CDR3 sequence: CSVSLGFSYEQYF. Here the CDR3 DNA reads TGCAGCGTGAGCCTAGGGTTCTCCTACGAGCAGTACTTC.

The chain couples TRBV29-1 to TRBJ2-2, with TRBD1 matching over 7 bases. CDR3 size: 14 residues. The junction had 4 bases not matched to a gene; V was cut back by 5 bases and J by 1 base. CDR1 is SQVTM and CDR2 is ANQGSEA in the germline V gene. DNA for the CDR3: TGCAGCGTTCTTGACAGGGTGAACACCGGGGAGCTGTTTTTT. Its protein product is CSVLDRVNTGELFF.

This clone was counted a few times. The CDR3 spells CASSFPGGGRYNEQFF. The CDR3 DNA follows: TGTGCCAGCAGTTTCCCCGGGGGCGGGAGATACAATGAGCAGTTCTTC. The V and J genes are TRBV28 and TRBJ2-1, with D tentatively TRBD2 (7 bases). Germline V lookup: CDR1 MDHEN, CDR2 SYDVKM. The CDR3 has 16 residues. V was trimmed by 3 bases and J by 4 bases, leaving 16 bases between them.

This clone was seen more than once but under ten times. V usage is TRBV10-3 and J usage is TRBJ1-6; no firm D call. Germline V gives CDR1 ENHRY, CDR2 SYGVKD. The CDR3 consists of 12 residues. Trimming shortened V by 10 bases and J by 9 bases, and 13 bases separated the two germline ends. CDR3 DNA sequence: TGTGCCAGCAGCTACTCAGGTTCACCCCTCCACTTT. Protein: CASSYSGSPLHF.